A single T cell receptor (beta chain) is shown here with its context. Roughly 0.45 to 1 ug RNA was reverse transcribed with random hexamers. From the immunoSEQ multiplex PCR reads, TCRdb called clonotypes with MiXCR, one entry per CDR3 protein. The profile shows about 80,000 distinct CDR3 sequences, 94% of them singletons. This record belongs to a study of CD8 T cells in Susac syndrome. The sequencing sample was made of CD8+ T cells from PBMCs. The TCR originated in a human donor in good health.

The CDR3 nucleotides read TGTGCCAGCAGCCAAGACCTTGGACTAGCGTTCAATGAGCAGTTCTTC. This encodes CASSQDLGLAFNEQFF. The chain has TRBV3-1 and TRBJ2-1; 9 nucleotides align to TRBD2. V was clipped by 0 bases and J by 6 bases; unmatched bases: 6. Germline V CDR1 and CDR2: LGHDT, YNNKEL (reference sequence). There are 16 residues in the CDR3.